These T cell receptor beta chains were read from a single sample in a study of radiotherapy plus CTLA-4 blockade in lung cancer. Repertoires were generated with immunoSEQ multiplex PCR, while TCRdb's copy carries only in-frame clones and drops some. The table has over 75,000 clones, around four fifths seen once. Source: peripheral blood, taken from a patient treated with radiotherapy plus ipilimumab. These receptors came from a human donor with non-small cell lung cancer who had stable disease on radiotherapy plus ipilimumab. CDR3s include the opening cysteine and the closing phenylalanine or tryptophan. D genes are given only for firm matches. The size entry is marked missing in some rows and otherwise reads once, few, many or a size class.

clone_size j_call d_call v_call cdr3_length cdr3_aa cdr3_nt
NA TRBJ2-3 NA TRBV5-1 14 CASSYRTALDTQYF TGCGCCAGCAGCTATCGGACAGCCCTAGATACGCAGTATTTT
NA TRBJ2-7 NA TRBV5-1 16 CASSLDGRKSSYEQYF TGCGCCAGCAGCTTGGATGGACGTAAGAGCTCCTACGAGCAGTACTTC
NA TRBJ2-7 NA TRBV6-6 14 CASRVGESKHEQYF TGTGCCAGCAGGGTGGGGGAGTCTAAACACGAGCAGTACTTC
NA TRBJ1-4 NA TRBV30 13 CAWASGAHEKLFF TGTGCCTGGGCCTCAGGGGCGCATGAAAAACTGTTTTTT
NA TRBJ2-7 NA TRBV6-6 12 CASSYWGGEQYF TGTGCCAGCAGTTACTGGGGAGGCGAGCAGTACTTC
NA TRBJ1-1 TRBD1 TRBV5-1 13 CASSRDRATEAFF TGCGCCAGCAGCAGGGACAGAGCCACTGAAGCTTTCTTT
NA TRBJ1-1 TRBD1 TRBV7-9 15 CASSFRDSMNTEAFF TGTGCCAGCAGCTTCAGGGACAGCATGAACACTGAAGCTTTCTTT
NA TRBJ2-1 NA TRBV5-1 14 CASSWDSPLNEQFF TGCGCCAGCAGCTGGGATTCACCGCTTAATGAGCAGTTCTTC
NA TRBJ2-7 TRBD1 TRBV2 14 CASSWDRGVDEQYF TGTGCCAGCAGTTGGGACAGAGGTGTGGACGAGCAGTACTTC
NA TRBJ2-7 TRBD1 TRBV6-5 14 CASSYSLGTGGQYF TGTGCCAGCAGTTACTCGCTTGGGACAGGGGGGCAGTACTTC
NA TRBJ2-1 TRBD2 TRBV4-2 19 CASSPSSASGSFGVNEQFF TGTGCCAGCAGCCCCTCCTCCGCTAGCGGGAGCTTTGGGGTCAATGAGCAGTTCTTC
NA TRBJ2-1 NA TRBV7-2 16 CASSFHRIGGYNEQFF TGTGCCAGCAGCTTTCACAGGATCGGGGGTTACAATGAGCAGTTCTTC
NA TRBJ2-5 NA TRBV6-5 14 CASSPQAGRETQYF TGTGCCAGCAGTCCCCAGGCGGGAAGGGAGACCCAGTACTTC
NA TRBJ2-1 NA TRBV5-1 16 CASSFTGPTIVDEQFF TGCGCCAGCAGTTTTACCGGGCCAACCATTGTCGATGAGCAGTTCTTC
once TRBJ2-2 TRBD1 TRBV29-1 16 CSVEIRQGMLTGELFF TGCAGCGTTGAAATCAGACAGGGGATGCTCACCGGGGAGCTGTTTTTT
NA TRBJ2-7 TRBD1 TRBV6-5 13 CASRRGTGGKQYF TGTGCCAGCAGGCGAGGGACAGGGGGCAAGCAGTACTTC
NA TRBJ2-5 NA TRBV2 12 CASSEVQETQYF TGTGCCAGCAGTGAAGTGCAAGAGACCCAGTACTTC
NA TRBJ2-6 NA TRBV2 15 CASSLQGPGANVLTF TGTGCCAGCAGTCTACAGGGACCTGGGGCCAACGTCCTGACTTTC
NA TRBJ1-3 NA TRBV14 14 CASSLQRSGNTIYF TGTGCCAGCAGCCTACAGAGAAGCGGAAACACCATATATTTT
NA TRBJ1-5 NA TRBV5-6 14 CASSLGGLYQPQHF TGTGCCAGCAGCTTGGGGGGGCTGTATCAGCCCCAGCATTTT
NA TRBJ1-2 NA TRBV10-3 12 CAIRDGGYGYTF TGTGCCATCAGGGACGGCGGCTATGGCTACACCTTC
NA TRBJ2-5 NA TRBV4-1 15 CASSHEAGIQETQYF TGCGCCAGCAGCCATGAGGCGGGGATACAAGAGACCCAGTACTTC
NA TRBJ2-7 NA TRBV7-2 15 CASSRQGGLSSEQYF TGTGCCAGCAGCCGGCAGGGGGGACTCTCCTCCGAGCAGTACTTC
NA TRBJ1-4 NA TRBV2 14 CASSEVGTNEKLFF TGTGCCAGCAGTGAAGTAGGAACTAATGAAAAACTGTTTTTT
NA TRBJ1-2 TRBD1 TRBV19 15 CASSNGQGANYGYTF TGTGCCAGTAGTAATGGACAGGGAGCTAACTATGGCTACACCTTC
NA TRBJ1-1 NA TRBV6-1 16 CASTDGSRVGETEAFF TGTGCCAGCACTGACGGGTCCAGGGTTGGGGAGACTGAAGCTTTCTTT
NA TRBJ1-5 TRBD1 TRBV27 14 CASSPKGASRPQHF TGTGCCAGCAGCCCAAAGGGGGCGTCTCGGCCCCAGCATTTT
once TRBJ2-1 NA TRBV15 17 CATSRVVPPVRQNEQFF TGTGCCACCAGCAGAGTTGTGCCGCCGGTTAGGCAAAATGAGCAGTTCTTC